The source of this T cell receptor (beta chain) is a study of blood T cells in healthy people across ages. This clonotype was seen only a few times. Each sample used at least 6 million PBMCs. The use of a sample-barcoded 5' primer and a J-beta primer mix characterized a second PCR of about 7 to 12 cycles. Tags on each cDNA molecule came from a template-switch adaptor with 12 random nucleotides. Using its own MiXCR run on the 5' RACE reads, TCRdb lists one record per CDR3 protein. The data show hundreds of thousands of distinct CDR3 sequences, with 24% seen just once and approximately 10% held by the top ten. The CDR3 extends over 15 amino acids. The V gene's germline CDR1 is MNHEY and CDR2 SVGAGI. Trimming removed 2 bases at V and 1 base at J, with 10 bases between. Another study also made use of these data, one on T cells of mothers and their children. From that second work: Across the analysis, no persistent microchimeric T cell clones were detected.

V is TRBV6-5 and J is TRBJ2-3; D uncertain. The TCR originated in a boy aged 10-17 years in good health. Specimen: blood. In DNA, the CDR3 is TGTGCCAGCAGTTACATTGGGTCAGGCACAGATACGCAGTATTTT. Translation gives CASSYIGSGTDTQYF.